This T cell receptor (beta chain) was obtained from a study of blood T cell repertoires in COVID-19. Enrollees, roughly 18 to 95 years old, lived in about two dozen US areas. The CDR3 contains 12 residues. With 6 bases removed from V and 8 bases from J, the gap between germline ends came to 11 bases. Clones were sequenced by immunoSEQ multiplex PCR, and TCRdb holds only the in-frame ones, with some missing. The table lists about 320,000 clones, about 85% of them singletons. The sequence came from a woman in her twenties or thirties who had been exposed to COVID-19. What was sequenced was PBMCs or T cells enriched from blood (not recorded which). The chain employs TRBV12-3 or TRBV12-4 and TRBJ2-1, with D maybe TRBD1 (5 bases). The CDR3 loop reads CASRSQGHEQFF. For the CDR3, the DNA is TGTGCCAGCAGATCTCAGGGTCATGAGCAGTTCTTC.